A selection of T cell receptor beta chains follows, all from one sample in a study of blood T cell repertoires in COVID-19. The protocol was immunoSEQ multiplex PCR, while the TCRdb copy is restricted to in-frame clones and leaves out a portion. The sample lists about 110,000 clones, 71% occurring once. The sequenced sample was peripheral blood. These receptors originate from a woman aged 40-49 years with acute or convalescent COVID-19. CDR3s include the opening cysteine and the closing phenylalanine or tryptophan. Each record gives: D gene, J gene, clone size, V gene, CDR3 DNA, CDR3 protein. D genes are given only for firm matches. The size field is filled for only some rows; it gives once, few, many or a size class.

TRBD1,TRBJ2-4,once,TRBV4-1,TGCGCCAGCAGTCTCGGACAGGCCCCGAAAAACATTCAGTACTTC,CASSLGQAPKNIQYF
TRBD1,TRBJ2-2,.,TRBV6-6,TGTGCCAGCAGTCAGAGACCCTCGACAGGGCTGGACACCGGGGAGCTGTTTTTT,CASSQRPSTGLDTGELFF
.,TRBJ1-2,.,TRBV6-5,TGTGCCAGCGGATCACTACAGGGTGGAGGCTATGGCTACACCTTC,CASGSLQGGGYGYTF
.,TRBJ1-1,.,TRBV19,TGTGCCAGTAGTATAGGCAGGGTGAACACTGAAGCTTTCTTT,CASSIGRVNTEAFF
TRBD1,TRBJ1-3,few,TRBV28,TGTGCCAGCAGTGTAGGGACAGGGAGGAACACCATATATTTT,CASSVGTGRNTIYF
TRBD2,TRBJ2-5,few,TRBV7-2,TGTGCCAGCAGCTCGCTAGCGGGGGCCCCCTCCGGGACCCAGTACTTC,CASSSLAGAPSGTQYF
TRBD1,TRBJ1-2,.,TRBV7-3,TGTGCCAGCAGCTTATCGTCCCGGGACAGTGGCTACACCTTC,CASSLSSRDSGYTF
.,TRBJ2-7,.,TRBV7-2,TGTGCCAGCAGCCCTTCTAGGGACTCGTACGAGCAGTACTTC,CASSPSRDSYEQYF
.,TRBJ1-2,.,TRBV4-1,TGCGCCAGCAGCCAAGATGTCGGCTATGGCTACACCTTC,CASSQDVGYGYTF
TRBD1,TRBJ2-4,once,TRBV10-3,TGTGCCATCAGTGCCATCGCCGGGACAGGGGCCAAAAACATTCAGTACTTC,CAISAIAGTGAKNIQYF
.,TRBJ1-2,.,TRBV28,TGTGCCAGCAGTTTGCCGGGGGTGGACTATGGCTACACCTTC,CASSLPGVDYGYTF
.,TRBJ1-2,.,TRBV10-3,TGTGCCATCCTGCCCGCGGGGGGGAATGGCTACACCTTC,CAILPAGGNGYTF
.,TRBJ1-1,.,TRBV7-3,TGTGCCAGCAGCTTAGATCGGACTACTGAAGCTTTCTTT,CASSLDRTTEAFF
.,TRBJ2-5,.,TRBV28,TGTGCCAGCACCGCTCCCAGGCTCCAAGAGACCCAGTACTTC,CASTAPRLQETQYF
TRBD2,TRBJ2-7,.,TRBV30,TGTGCCTGGAGCGGGGGGACGTACGAGCAGTACTTC,CAWSGGTYEQYF
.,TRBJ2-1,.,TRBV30,TGTGCCTACCGGACGGGGACCTACAATGAGCAGTTCTTC,CAYRTGTYNEQFF
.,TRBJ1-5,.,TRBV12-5,TGTGCTAGTCAGGGGTTCGGGGGGTTGGGCAATCAGCCCCAGCATTTT,CASQGFGGLGNQPQHF
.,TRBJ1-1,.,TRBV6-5,TGTGCCAGCAGTTACTCCTATAGCTCCTCCACTGAAGCTTTCTTT,CASSYSYSSSTEAFF
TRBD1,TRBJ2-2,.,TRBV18,TGTGCCAGCTCGACAGGGGTAGACACCGGGGAGCTGTTTTTT,CASSTGVDTGELFF
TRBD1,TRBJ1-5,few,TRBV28,TGTGCCAGCAGTTTATTGTTTGTGGGACAGGGCGATCAGCCCCAGCATTTT,CASSLLFVGQGDQPQHF
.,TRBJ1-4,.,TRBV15,TGTGCCACCAGCAGAGATCCAGGGGCGGTCGAAAAACTGTTTTTT,CATSRDPGAVEKLFF
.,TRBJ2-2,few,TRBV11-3,TGTGCCAGCAGCTCTAGTTACACCGGGGAGCTGTTTTTT,CASSSSYTGELFF
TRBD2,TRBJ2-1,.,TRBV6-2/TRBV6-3,TGTGCCAGCAGTTACTACGGGACTAGCCCCCCGTACAATGAGCAGTTCTTC,CASSYYGTSPPYNEQFF
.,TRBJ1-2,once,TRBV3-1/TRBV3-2,TGTGCCAGCAGCCAAGGTCCGGGAGGGGGATATGGCTACACCTTC,CASSQGPGGGYGYTF
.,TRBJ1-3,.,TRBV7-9,TGTGCCAGCAGGGGCAGGGAAGGATACACCATATATTTT,CASRGREGYTIYF
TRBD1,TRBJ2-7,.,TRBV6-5,TGTGCCAGCAGTATGGACAGGAATCGGTACGAGCAGTACTTC,CASSMDRNRYEQYF
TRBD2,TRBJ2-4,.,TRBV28,TGTGCCAGCAGTTTATTGGACCGGGGGGGTAACATTCAGTACTTC,CASSLLDRGGNIQYF
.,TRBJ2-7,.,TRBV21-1,TGTGCCAGCAGCCCCCAAAGGGGACAGGGCCTTTACGAGCAGTACTTC,CASSPQRGQGLYEQYF
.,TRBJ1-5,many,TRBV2,TGTGCCAGCATGGGGGCCGCGGGGGGACCCCAGCATTTT,CASMGAAGGPQHF
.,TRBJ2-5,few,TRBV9,TGTGCCAGCAGCCTAGAAACTAAACAAGAGACCCAGTACTTC,CASSLETKQETQYF
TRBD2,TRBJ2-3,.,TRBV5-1,TGCGCCAGCAGCTTGGCGGTTGGGGGAATTAGCGGGGCGTCCGATACGCAGTATTTT,CASSLAVGGISGASDTQYF
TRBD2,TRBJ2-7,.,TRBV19,TGTGCCAGTAGTTTCCCCGGGAGGGGGTACGAGCAGTACTTC,CASSFPGRGYEQYF
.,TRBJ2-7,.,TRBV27,TGTGCCAGCAGTTTATCGCCCGGAGGGTTAAACGAGCAGTACTTC,CASSLSPGGLNEQYF
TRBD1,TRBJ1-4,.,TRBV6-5,TGTGCCAGCAGTTACTCGGGGACAGGGAATGAAAAACTGTTTTTT,CASSYSGTGNEKLFF
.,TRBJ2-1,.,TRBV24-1,TGTGCCACCAGTGATAATACTGGGCAGGGGGGATACAATGAGCAGTTCTTC,CATSDNTGQGGYNEQFF
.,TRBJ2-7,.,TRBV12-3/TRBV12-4,TGTGCCAGCAGTCGTTTGGACAGAAACGAGCAGTACTTC,CASSRLDRNEQYF
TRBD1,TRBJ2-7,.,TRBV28,TGTGCCAGCAGGGTCCGGGACAGGGGAAGCTCCTACGAGCAGTACTTC,CASRVRDRGSSYEQYF
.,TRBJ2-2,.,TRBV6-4,TGTGCCAGCAGTCTAGGGAACACCGGGGAGCTGTTTTTT,CASSLGNTGELFF
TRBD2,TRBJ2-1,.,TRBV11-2,TGTGCCAGCAGCTTAGAGACTAGCGGGTTCAATGAGCAGTTCTTC,CASSLETSGFNEQFF
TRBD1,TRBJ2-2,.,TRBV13,TGTGCCAGCAGCTTACAGGGGGCCGGGGAGCTGTTTTTT,CASSLQGAGELFF
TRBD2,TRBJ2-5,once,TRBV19,TGTGCCAGTAGTCGGTCTAGCGGGGGCATGGAGACCCAGTACTTC,CASSRSSGGMETQYF
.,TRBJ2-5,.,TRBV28,TGTGCCAGCAGAGCCGGGACATTTCAAGAGACCCAGTACTTC,CASRAGTFQETQYF
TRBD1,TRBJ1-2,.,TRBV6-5,TGTGCCAGTTATAGGACAGGGTATCGTGGCTACACCTTC,CASYRTGYRGYTF
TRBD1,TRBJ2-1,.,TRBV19,TGTGCCAGTAACCCCGGGACAGGGGGCCGGGAGCAGTTCTTC,CASNPGTGGREQFF
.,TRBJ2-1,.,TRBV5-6,TGTGCCAGCAGCTTGAGGCGGGGTGCCTACAATGAGCAGTTCTTC,CASSLRRGAYNEQFF
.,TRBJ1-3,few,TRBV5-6,TGTGCCAGCAGCTTGAGAGCAGGGGGAAACACCATATATTTT,CASSLRAGGNTIYF
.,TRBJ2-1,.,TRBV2,TGTGCCAGCAGTTCTGGCTACGGCGGGGCTAATGAGCAGTTCTTC,CASSSGYGGANEQFF
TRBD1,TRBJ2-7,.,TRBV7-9,TGTGCCAGCAGCTTAGCCGAACAGGGGGCTGTCGTCGGGCAGTACTTC,CASSLAEQGAVVGQYF
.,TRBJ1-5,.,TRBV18,TGTGCCAGCTCACCATCGCAGGATCAGCCCCAGCATTTT,CASSPSQDQPQHF
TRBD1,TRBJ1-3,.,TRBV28,TGTGCCAGCACGGGGTCGGAGGGGGCAGTCGATGGAAACACCATATATTTT,CASTGSEGAVDGNTIYF
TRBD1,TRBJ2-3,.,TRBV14,TGTGCCAGCAGCCAATATACAGGGGCGTTAGCAGATACGCAGTATTTT,CASSQYTGALADTQYF
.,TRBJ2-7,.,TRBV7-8,TGTGCCAGCAGCTCCTACAGGGTACCCACTGGAGTCGAGCAGTACTTC,CASSSYRVPTGVEQYF